This TCR beta chain was sequenced for a study of blood T cell repertoires in COVID-19. This CDR3 is built from 15 residues. The V segment lost 3 bases and the J segment 5 bases; nucleotides outside the gene matches: 9. As processed by the authors: Estimated nucleated cell counts came from reference gene primer amplification. Using immunoSEQ multiplex PCR, the repertoire was profiled, and TCRdb retains in-frame clones only, with some absent. D and trimming were read from the DNA, whereas the V and J calls and clone size are those reported in that table. The sample records approximately 250,000 clones, 88% being singletons. Participants, about 18 to 100 years old, spanned approximately 25 US areas. Researchers sorted participants into cohorts using their self-reported clinical history.

This TCR was sampled from a woman in her thirties or forties with acute COVID-19. Material for sequencing was PBMCs or T cells enriched from blood (not recorded which). V is TRBV5-3 and J is TRBJ2-5; the match to TRBD1 covers 8 bases. Being an ORF, TRBV5-3 has a function that is uncertain. This chain's CDR3 is CARSSEQGVVETQYF. The CDR3 nucleotides are TGTGCCAGAAGCTCGGAACAGGGGGTAGTGGAGACCCAGTACTTC.